One sample yielded the 29 T cell receptor beta chains listed below, sequenced in a study of response to subunit inactivated influenza vaccine. TCRdb redid the calling of the RT-PCR reads with MiXCR, one entry per CDR3 protein. The repertoire includes hundreds of thousands of distinct CDR3 sequences, around 20% of them detected once, and approximately 10% sits in the top ten. The sample consisted of PBMCs from blood, taken around 5 days after vaccination. Source of these receptors: a man aged 45 to 65 who received an inactivated influenza vaccine.

There are many counts of this clonotype. The chain carries TRBV5-6 and TRBJ2-7; 11 nucleotides match TRBD2. CDR3 size: 17 residues. V lost 1 base and J lost 3; bases outside the gene matches: 9. The germline gives CDR1 SGHDT, CDR2 YYEEEE. The DNA for the CDR3 is TGTGCCAGCAGCTTGCGGCTAGCGGGGGGCCGGGGCTACGAGCAGTACTTC. Its translation is CASSLRLAGGRGYEQYF.

The genes are TRBV20-1 and TRBJ2-7, with 10 bases that match TRBD1. Germline CDR1 is DFQATT and CDR2 is SNEGSKA (reference sequence). The V and J ends lost 0 bases and 6 bases, in that order; junction bases with no gene match: 5. The CDR3 consists of 14 residues. CDR3 nucleotide sequence: TGCAGTGCTAGAGACCAGACAGGGGGCAGCGAGCAGTACTTC. It translates to CSARDQTGGSEQYF.

The chain employs TRBV4-2 and TRBJ2-3; maybe TRBD1 (6 bases). Germline V CDR1 and CDR2: LGHNA, YNFKEQ. This CDR3 contains 15 residues. V was pared by 0 bases and J by 3 bases, with 10 bases between. CDR3 region: CASSQDGDTTDTQYF. CDR3 nucleotide sequence: TGTGCCAGCAGCCAAGACGGGGACACTACAGATACGCAGTATTTT.

This clonotype came up a few times. The chain carries TRBV6-2 or TRBV6-3 and TRBJ1-4; D is ambiguous. Germline V gene lookup returns CDR1 MNHEY and CDR2 SVGEGT. This CDR3 contains 14 residues. V shed 6 bases and J shed 5 bases, with 13 bases lying between them. The CDR3 DNA sequence: TGTGCCAGCAGCCCGAGGTGGCCGAATGAAAAACTGTTTTTT. This translates into CASSPRWPNEKLFF.

This clonotype was observed a single time. The J gene is TRBJ1-4, the V gene TRBV2; TRBD1 aligns across 7 bases. The V gene's germline CDR1 is SNHLY and CDR2 FYNNEI. J lost 0 bases, V lost 6 bases, and 7 bases had no gene match. The CDR3 contains 16 residues. The CDR3 here is CASRGTANPTNEKLFF. The CDR3 DNA reads as TGTGCCAGCAGAGGGACAGCTAATCCAACTAATGAAAAACTGTTTTTT.

This chain uses TRBV20-1 with TRBJ2-4; no clear D gene. This CDR3 is built from 13 residues. In germline, CDR1 is DFQATT, CDR2 SNEGSKA (reference sequence). Between the trimmed V and J ends, which lost 3 bases and 0 bases, there was a span of 6 bases. The CDR3 spells CSASATAKNIQYF. CDR3 sequence (DNA): TGCAGTGCTAGTGCGACAGCCAAAAACATTCAGTACTTC.

This clonotype was detected a few times. The chain joins TRBV28 to TRBJ2-6, with a weak D call TRBD1 (5 bases). CDR1 is MDHEN and CDR2 is SYDVKM in the germline V gene. The V and J ends lost 2 bases and 0 bases respectively, with 8 bases between them. There are 16 residues in the CDR3. CDR3 DNA: TGTGCCAGCAGTTTACTTACAGGCTCTGGGGCCAACGTCCTGACTTTC. Translated: CASSLLTGSGANVLTF.

A few counts support this clonotype. The chain has TRBV5-1 and TRBJ2-2; D possibly corresponds to TRBD1 (6 bases). Trimming took 4 bases from V and 0 from J, leaving 10 bases between them. The CDR3 consists of 15 residues. Germline CDR1 is SGHRS and CDR2 is YFSETQ. CDR3 amino acids: CASSRDTANTGELFF. Here the CDR3 DNA reads TGCGCCAGCAGCCGGGACACAGCGAACACCGGGGAGCTGTTTTTT.

This clonotype was counted between two and nine times. The genes are TRBV7-2 and TRBJ2-7; 13 bases are a match to TRBD2. CDR1 and CDR2 from the germline V gene are SGHTA and FQGNSA. The ends lost 5 bases at V and 5 bases at J; junction bases unmatched: 6. CDR3 size: 15 residues. CDR3 nucleotides: TGTGCCAGCAGCGCAACTAGCGGGAGGGGTGACGAGCAGTACTTC. Residues: CASSATSGRGDEQYF.

V gene TRBV5-1 combines with J gene TRBJ2-1; D may be TRBD2 (6 bases). Germline V gene lookup returns CDR1 SGHRS and CDR2 YFSETQ. V lost 6 bases to trimming and J lost 6 bases, with 22 bases between them. The CDR3 has 16 amino acids. The CDR3: CASTSLAGPSVNEQFF. CDR3 DNA sequence: TGCGCCAGCACCTCCCTCGCGGGGCCCTCTGTCAATGAGCAGTTCTTC.

The chain joins TRBV27 to TRBJ1-5; D possibly corresponds to TRBD1 (5 bases). Trimming took 5 bases from V and 6 from J, leaving 14 bases between them. The CDR3 extends over 14 amino acids. Germline V gene data show CDR1 as MNHEY and CDR2 as SMNVEV (reference sequence). Here the CDR3 DNA reads TGTGCCAGCAGTCCATACCCTAGGGGTCAGCCCCAGCATTTT. This translates into CASSPYPRGQPQHF.

The J gene is TRBJ1-1, the V gene TRBV18; weak D call: TRBD1 (5 bases). Germline CDR1 and CDR2: KGHSH and LQKENI. Trimming removed 3 bases at V and 7 bases at J, with 12 bases between. The CDR3 spans 13 residues. The CDR3, as DNA: TGTGCCAGCTCACCGCAAACCACAGGTGAAGCTTTCTTT. It codes for CASSPQTTGEAFF.

V usage is TRBV7-2 and J usage is TRBJ2-3; 10 nucleotides agree with TRBD2. Germline V gene sequence: CDR1 SGHTA, CDR2 FQGNSA. Trimming at V came to 3 bases and at J to 6 bases, leaving 6 bases not matched to a gene. CDR3 length equals 15 residues. CDR3 nucleotide sequence: TGTGCCAGCAGCTTGGCTAGCGGGGGCCCCGATACGCAGTATTTT. Residues: CASSLASGGPDTQYF.

A note on this clonotype: The junction departs from germline at one end; a sequencing error may be responsible. The chain has TRBV9 and TRBJ2-2, with 8 bases identical to TRBD2. The CDR3 is 16 amino acids. Germline assignment: CDR1 SGDLS and CDR2 YYNGEE. CDR3: CASSPLGGGLTGELFF. The CDR3 nucleotides read TGTGCCAGCAGCCCTCTCGGGGGGGGCCTTACCGGGGAGCTGTTTTTC.

This clonotype occurred many times. The gene calls are TRBV5-1 and TRBJ2-7; maybe TRBD2 (5 bases). The CDR3 is 15 residues long. V lost 2 bases to trimming and J lost 0 bases, with 12 bases between them. Germline V gene sequence: CDR1 SGHRS, CDR2 YFSETQ. The CDR3 loop reads CASSLPQAVSYEQYF. The CDR3 DNA is TGCGCCAGCAGCTTACCTCAAGCGGTCTCCTACGAGCAGTACTTC.

This clonotype was observed a handful of times. The rearrangement links TRBV15 to TRBJ2-2; D unclear. This CDR3 contains 13 residues. Trimming removed 5 bases from V and 6 bases from J, with 10 bases in between. Germline V gene data show CDR1 as LNHNV and CDR2 as YYDKDF (reference sequence). The CDR3 DNA reads TGTGCCACCAGCCCAGTCGGGTCCGGGGAGCTGTTTTTT. Protein sequence: CATSPVGSGELFF.

This chain uses TRBV15 with TRBJ2-7; 10 nucleotides line up with TRBD2. J lost 0 bases, V lost 3 bases, and 2 bases had no gene match. The CDR3 totals 15 residues. Germline CDR1 is LNHNV and CDR2 is YYDKDF (reference sequence). This CDR3 is CATSSERGGSYEQYF. DNA for the CDR3: TGTGCCACCAGCAGCGAGCGGGGGGGCTCCTACGAGCAGTACTTC.

This clonotype turned up a few times. V and J are TRBV10-3 and TRBJ2-1; 10 bases agree with TRBD2. CDR1 ENHRY and CDR2 SYGVKD come from the germline V gene. Trimming cost V 7 bases and J 6 bases; bases outside gene matches: 6. The CDR3 loop spans 14 amino acids. CDR3 amino acids: CAIKLAGVGNEQFF. The CDR3 DNA reads as TGTGCCATCAAGCTAGCGGGAGTAGGCAATGAGCAGTTCTTC.

This clonotype was detected only a few times. This chain joins TRBV20-1 and TRBJ2-7, with D perhaps being TRBD1 or TRBD2 (5 bases each). The V end lost 2 bases, the J end lost 0 bases, and 11 bases lay between the germline ends. CDR1 is DFQATT and CDR2 is SNEGSKA in the germline V gene (reference sequence). The CDR3 has 14 amino acids. The CDR3 is CSARRDATSYEQYF. The CDR3 DNA follows: TGCAGTGCTAGACGGGACGCGACCTCCTACGAGCAGTACTTC.

In this sample, this clonotype turned up a few times. This rearrangement joins TRBV20-1 to TRBJ2-4, with D tentatively TRBD1 (5 bases). This CDR3 region has 17 residues. Germline V gene data show CDR1 as DFQATT and CDR2 as SNEGSKA (reference sequence). The V end lost 0 bases, the J end lost 5 bases, and 20 bases lay between the germline ends. CDR3 bases: TGCAGTGCTAGAGATCCGCGTAGGGGCGTTAGCCAAAACATTCAGTACTTC. It is translated as CSARDPRRGVSQNIQYF.

This clonotype was counted a few times. The rearrangement uses TRBV18 and TRBJ2-5, with unresolved D. The CDR3 runs 13 residues. Per germline, CDR1 KGHSH and CDR2 LQKENI. V dropped 2 bases and J dropped 4 bases, with 8 bases sitting between them. CDR3 residues: CASSPAEPETQYF. The DNA of the CDR3 is TGTGCCAGCTCACCAGCGGAACCAGAGACCCAGTACTTC.

The rearrangement uses TRBV7-6 and TRBJ2-5; 10 positions match TRBD2. Germline CDR1 SGHVS, CDR2 FNYEAQ. The V gene end was trimmed by 7 bases and the J gene end by 4 bases; junction bases not matched to a gene: 6. The CDR3 has 14 residues. DNA of the CDR3: TGTGCCAGCAAGCGGGGGGGCGTAGTAGAGACCCAGTACTTC. Amino acids: CASKRGGVVETQYF.

Notes on this clonotype: This could be a read error, since a much larger clone is one nucleotide away. The V gene is TRBV20-1, the J gene TRBJ2-1; the D is unclear. This CDR3 is 10 amino acids long. Looked up from germline, CDR1 is DFQATT and CDR2 is SNEGSKA (reference sequence). The CDR3 spells CSASYKEQFF. In DNA, the CDR3 is TGCAGTGCTAGCTACAAAGAGCAGTTCTTC.

This clonotype has only a few counts. This chain links TRBV20-1 with TRBJ2-1; 10 bases are shared with TRBD2. CDR1 and CDR2 (germline): DFQATT, SNEGSKA (reference sequence). J was trimmed by 6 bases and V by 5 bases; bases with no gene match: 19. This CDR3 is 18 amino acids long. The CDR3 region has the DNA TGCAGTGCTCGTCATAGCGGGAGGACGGTAGACATGCCCAATGAGCAGTTCTTC. Amino acids: CSARHSGRTVDMPNEQFF.

The gene calls are TRBV28 and TRBJ2-7; 14 nucleotides agree with TRBD2. With V trimmed by 5 bases and J by 13 bases, 7 bases remained unmatched. The CDR3 sequence is 13 residues long. Germline lookup yields CDR1 MDHEN and CDR2 SYDVKM. The CDR3 nucleotides read TGTGCCAGCAGTCCGGGGACTAGCGGGAGTGCCTACTTC. It yields the protein CASSPGTSGSAYF.

This clonotype was seen more than once but under ten times. The gene calls are TRBV6-1 and TRBJ1-1; D is unclear. V lost 2 bases, J lost 7 bases, and 17 bases lay in between. Germline CDR1 is MNHNS and CDR2 is SASEGT. The CDR3 has 15 residues. The CDR3 protein is CASSEYPGLGGEAFF. The CDR3, as DNA: TGTGCCAGCAGTGAATATCCAGGCCTGGGCGGTGAAGCTTTCTTT.

At least ten counts were recorded for this clonotype. The CDR3 sequence is CSARGWESQETQYF. The CDR3 DNA sequence: TGCAGTGCTAGAGGTTGGGAGTCCCAAGAGACCCAGTACTTC. The chain joins TRBV20-1 to TRBJ2-5, with TRBD2 as a possible D gene (5 bases). This CDR3 is 14 amino acids long. Trimming stripped 1 base from V and 1 base from J, with 10 bases between. CDR1 is DFQATT, CDR2 SNEGSKA, per germline (reference sequence).

The chain joins TRBV6-1 to TRBJ2-3; TRBD1 aligns across 8 bases. J lost 6 bases, V lost 9 bases, and 2 bases had no gene match. The V gene's germline CDR1 is MNHNS and CDR2 SASEGT. The CDR3 has 11 amino acids. The CDR3 nucleotides are TGTGCCAGTTACAGGGGGGATACGCAGTATTTT. Its translation is CASYRGDTQYF.

The genes are TRBV5-1 and TRBJ1-6, with 7 bases matching TRBD1. The V and J ends lost 2 bases and 7 bases, in that order; junction bases with no gene match: 6. CDR3 length equals 15 residues. CDR1 and CDR2 from the germline V gene are SGHRS and YFSETQ. CDR3 sequence: CASSFGQDKNSPLHF. CDR3 nucleotide sequence: TGCGCCAGCAGCTTTGGACAGGACAAGAATTCACCCCTCCACTTT.